The 31 T cell receptor beta chains below all came from one sample that was sequenced in a study of cytomegalovirus exposure and HLA in healthy donors. The PCR used 60 Vbeta and 13 Jbeta primers. The repertoire was sequenced with immunoSEQ multiplex PCR; TCRdb's copy has only in-frame clones and lacks some. The data contain roughly 71,000 clones, about 78% of them singletons. Input material: PBMCs. The receptors were gathered from a girl aged 10-17 years in good health and CMV-seropositive.

The chain combines TRBV30 with TRBJ1-6, with D possibly matching TRBD1 (5 bases). Germline-derived CDR1 and CDR2 are GTSNPN and SVGIG (reference sequence). The CDR3 is 11 residues long. The V and J ends lost 3 bases and 9 bases respectively, with 6 bases between them. The CDR3 region is CAWRQGSPLHF. The DNA for the CDR3 is TGTGCCTGGAGGCAGGGTTCACCCCTCCACTTT.

The chain has TRBV4-1 and TRBJ2-3; 11 bases agree with TRBD2. V dropped 4 bases and J dropped 5; count of bases not matched to a gene: 8. The CDR3 sequence is 16 residues long. Germline CDR1 is MGHRA and CDR2 is YSYEKL. CDR3 nucleotide sequence: TGCGCCAGCAGCCCTCTAACTAGCGGGAGACAAGATACGCAGTATTTT. This codes for CASSPLTSGRQDTQYF.

This rearrangement joins TRBV5-4 to TRBJ1-4; D is unclear. The V and J ends lost 2 bases and 5 bases respectively, with 7 bases between them. CDR3 length: 13 residues. The germline V gene encodes CDR1 SGHNT and CDR2 YYREEE (reference sequence). The CDR3 is CASSFDLNEKLFF. CDR3 DNA sequence: TGTGCCAGCAGCTTTGACTTAAATGAAAAACTGTTTTTT.

The V and J genes are TRBV9 and TRBJ1-2; no clear D. V lost 3 bases and J 0 bases, leaving 12 bases between the germline ends. Germline CDR1 SGDLS, CDR2 YYNGEE. This CDR3 has 15 residues. The CDR3 is CASSAQLSPNYGYTF. The CDR3 nucleotides are TGTGCCAGCAGCGCGCAGTTGTCCCCTAACTATGGCTACACCTTC.

This clone was detected only a few times. The V call is TRBV6-6, the J call TRBJ2-7; unclear D gene. This CDR3 has 15 amino acids. In germline, CDR1 is MNHNY, CDR2 SVGAGI (reference sequence). The V end lost 5 bases, the J end lost 4 bases, and 18 bases lay between the germline ends. CDR3 DNA: TGTGCCAGCAGTCACGCGAGGCGAGTTTCATACGAGCAGTACTTC. Its protein product is CASSHARRVSYEQYF.

The V call is TRBV10-2, the J call TRBJ1-3; 8 positions match TRBD1. V lost 5 bases, J lost 3 bases, and 3 bases stayed unmatched. The germline gives CDR1 WSHSY, CDR2 SAAADI. The CDR3 covers 14 residues. DNA of the CDR3: TGCGCCAGCAGTTACAGGGGGTATGGAAACACCATATATTTT. This encodes CASSYRGYGNTIYF.

The chain links TRBV29-1 to TRBJ2-1; no firm D call. There are 12 residues in the CDR3. Germline CDR1 is SQVTM and CDR2 is ANQGSEA. Trimming pared 2 bases from V and 9 bases from J, leaving 11 bases between. CDR3 nucleotides: TGCAGCGTTGAATGGGCAGTGCCTGAGCAGTTCTTC. Its protein product is CSVEWAVPEQFF.

This chain joins TRBV19 and TRBJ1-5; 7 bases are a match to TRBD1. The V and J ends lost 6 bases and 8 bases, in that order; junction bases with no gene match: 10. Germline-derived CDR1 and CDR2 are LNHDA and SQIVND (reference sequence). CDR3 length equals 14 residues. CDR3 protein: CASRWGQQREPQHF. CDR3 DNA sequence: TGTGCCAGTAGATGGGGACAGCAAAGGGAGCCCCAGCATTTT.

This chain uses TRBV7-2 with TRBJ1-2; 9 nucleotides match TRBD1. CDR1 and CDR2 (germline): SGHTA, FQGNSA. The CDR3 covers 16 residues. V trimming: 5 bases; J trimming: 8 bases; junction bases outside the gene matches: 15. This chain's CDR3 is CASSPPAGQGWDGYTF. CDR3 in DNA: TGTGCCAGCAGCCCCCCCGCGGGACAGGGCTGGGACGGCTACACCTTC.

This chain connects TRBV2 to TRBJ2-1, with D possibly TRBD2 on 5 matching bases. CDR3 length: 13 amino acids. The V end lost 6 bases, the J end lost 5 bases, and 11 bases lay between the germline ends. CDR1 SNHLY and CDR2 FYNNEI come from the germline V gene. The chain's CDR3 is CASSRTQNNEQFF. The CDR3 bases are TGTGCCAGCAGCCGGACTCAAAACAATGAGCAGTTCTTC.

Details on this clone: Relative to the germline gene, one junction end is altered; a read error may explain this. This chain links TRBV7-7 with TRBJ2-2, with TRBD1 as a possible D gene (5 bases). The CDR3 is 16 residues long. CDR1 SSHAT and CDR2 FNYEAQ come from the germline V gene (reference sequence). As DNA, the CDR3 is TGTGCTAGCAGCTTATCCGACAGAGAGAACACCGGGGAGCTGTTTTTT. Its protein product is CASSLSDRENTGELFF.

This clone came up a few times. This chain joins TRBV10-3 and TRBJ1-2; 8 bases map to TRBD1. The length of the CDR3 is 13 residues. Germline V gene data show CDR1 as ENHRY and CDR2 as SYGVKD. V lost 2 bases, J lost 8 bases, and 4 bases stayed unmatched. CDR3 amino acids: CAISEGTGGGYTF. CDR3 nucleotides: TGTGCCATCAGTGAGGGGACAGGCGGCGGCTACACCTTC.

This clone came up a few times. The rearrangement uses TRBV6-5 and TRBJ1-2; D gene uncertain. The CDR3 loop spans 13 amino acids. V was trimmed by 4 bases and J by 3 bases, leaving 9 bases between them. Germline CDR1 is MNHEY and CDR2 is SVGAGI. CDR3 in amino acids: CASSFEGYYGYTF. The DNA of the CDR3 is TGTGCCAGCAGTTTCGAGGGTTACTATGGCTACACCTTC.

As DNA, the CDR3 is TGTGCCAGCACCCCGGGACAGAGCTACAATGAGCAGTTCTTC. This codes for CASTPGQSYNEQFF. The rearrangement joins TRBV2 to TRBJ2-1; 7 bases fit TRBD1. From germline, CDR1 is SNHLY and CDR2 FYNNEI. The CDR3 length is 14 residues. The junction had 6 bases not matched to a gene; V was cut back by 7 bases and J by 3 bases. The full variable domain, completed using reference TRBV2 and TRBJ2-1, is EPEVTQTPSHQVTQMGQEVILRCVPISNHLYFYWYRQILGQKVEFLVSFYNNEISEKSEIFDDQFSVERPDGSNFTLKIRSTKLEDSAMYFCASTPGQSYNEQFFGPGTRLTVL.

V gene TRBV9 combines with J gene TRBJ2-3; 9 positions match TRBD1. Germline V gives CDR1 SGDLS, CDR2 YYNGEE. V was clipped by 3 bases and J by 0 bases; unmatched bases: 2. The CDR3 totals 15 residues. The CDR3 protein is CASSAGTGSTDTQYF. The CDR3 DNA is TGTGCCAGCAGCGCCGGGACAGGGAGCACAGATACGCAGTATTTT.

The genes are TRBV7-9 and TRBJ2-3; possible D gene TRBD2, 6 bases. The CDR3 has 14 residues. CDR1 SEHNR and CDR2 FQNEAQ come from the germline V gene (reference sequence). The ends were cut back, 10 bases at V and 1 base at J, with 15 bases in the middle. In DNA, the CDR3 is TGTGCCACCCGGAGGCGGGACGGCACAGATACGCAGTATTTT. Residues: CATRRRDGTDTQYF.

CDR3 loop: CASSSAGDQPQHF. CDR3 in DNA: TGTGCCAGCAGCTCCGCAGGGGATCAGCCCCAGCATTTT. The chain combines TRBV7-9 with TRBJ1-5; D possibly corresponds to TRBD1 (6 bases). The germline V gene has CDR1 SEHNR and CDR2 FQNEAQ (reference sequence). The V end was cut by 4 bases, the J end by 5 bases, with 9 bases between. The CDR3 is made up of 13 amino acids. Combining the CDR3 with reference TRBV7-9 and TRBJ1-5 gives the whole variable domain DTGVSQNPRHKITKRGQNVTFRCDPISEHNRLYWYRQTLGQGPEFLTYFQNEAQLEKSRLLSDRFSAERPKGSFSTLEIQRTEQGDSAMYLCASSSAGDQPQHFGDGTRLSIL.

This clone was seen a few times. V usage is TRBV10-3 and J usage is TRBJ1-6, with a weak D call TRBD1 (6 bases). This CDR3 has 12 residues. CDR1 ENHRY and CDR2 SYGVKD come from the germline V gene. Trimming stripped 10 bases from V and 8 bases from J, with 12 bases between. CDR3 DNA sequence: TGTGCCAGCGCCCCAGGGGATTCACCCCTCCACTTT. Its translation: CASAPGDSPLHF.

This chain links TRBV28 with TRBJ1-2; D not certain. From germline, CDR1 is MDHEN and CDR2 SYDVKM. The CDR3 loop spans 15 amino acids. The V end lost 3 bases, the J end lost 5 bases, and 16 bases lay between the germline ends. The CDR3 region is CASSFASGSLYGYTF. CDR3 coding DNA: TGTGCCAGCAGTTTTGCGAGTGGGAGCCTTTATGGCTACACCTTC.

The chain recombines TRBV11-3 with TRBJ2-2; weak D call: TRBD2 (6 bases). In germline, CDR1 is SGHNT, CDR2 YENEEA. The V end lost 4 bases, the J end lost 0 bases, and 9 bases lay between the germline ends. The CDR3 has 15 residues. CDR3 in DNA: TGTGCCAGCAGCTCTAGCGTCGCGAACACCGGGGAGCTGTTTTTT. Protein product: CASSSSVANTGELFF. Using reference TRBV11-3 and TRBJ2-2 for the parts outside the CDR3, the full variable domain is EAGVVQSPRYKIIEKKQPVAFWCNPISGHNTLYWYLQNLGQGPELLIRYENEEAVDDSQLPKDRFSAERLKGVDSTLKIQPAELGDSAVYLCASSSSVANTGELFFGEGSRLTVL.

The V and J genes are TRBV18 and TRBJ1-6, with D tentatively TRBD1 (6 bases). Germline CDR1 reads KGHSH; CDR2 reads LQKENI. V lost 3 bases to trimming and J lost 8 bases, with 11 bases between them. The CDR3 is 14 residues long. CDR3 region: CASSPGGLDSPLHF. The DNA for the CDR3 is TGTGCCAGCTCACCGGGGGGGCTGGATTCACCCCTCCACTTT.

V is TRBV27 and J is TRBJ1-1; 7 positions match TRBD1. CDR1 is MNHEY and CDR2 is SMNVEV in the germline V gene (reference sequence). Trimming at V came to 7 bases and at J to 8 bases, leaving 10 bases not matched to a gene. The CDR3 runs to 13 residues. CDR3 sequence (DNA): TGTGCCAGCAAGGCAGGGGGAAGATTGGAAGCTTTCTTT. It codes for CASKAGGRLEAFF.

CDR3 residues: CASSQGRRRGGSPLHF. As DNA, the CDR3 is TGCGCCAGCAGCCAGGGACGGCGGAGGGGAGGTTCACCCCTCCACTTT. J is TRBJ1-6 and V is TRBV4-1, with D possibly matching TRBD1 (5 bases). V lost 3 bases to trimming and J lost 9 bases, with 18 bases between them. The CDR3 is 16 amino acids. CDR1 and CDR2 (germline): MGHRA, YSYEKL.

This clone was picked up a small number of times. This chain uses TRBV7-9 with TRBJ2-7; TRBD1 aligns across 7 bases. Germline V CDR1 and CDR2: SEHNR, FQNEAQ (reference sequence). The CDR3 has 15 amino acids. J was trimmed by 2 bases and V by 6 bases; bases with no gene match: 10. This CDR3 is CASSPQGSLPYEQYF. DNA for the CDR3: TGTGCCAGCAGTCCACAGGGGAGTCTCCCCTACGAGCAGTACTTC.

The chain is built from TRBV2 and TRBJ1-1; 7 bases are shared with TRBD1. Per the germline V gene, CDR1 is SNHLY and CDR2 is FYNNEI. CDR3 size: 11 residues. Unmatched junction bases numbered 1, after V lost 3 bases and J lost 9 bases. The CDR3 DNA sequence: TGTGCCAGCAGTGAGACAGGGAAAGCTTTCTTT. As protein: CASSETGKAFF.

V usage is TRBV5-1 and J usage is TRBJ1-6; the D is unclear. The CDR3 covers 17 residues. V shed 2 bases and J shed 8 bases, with 20 bases lying between them. Germline V lookup: CDR1 SGHRS, CDR2 YFSETQ. The CDR3 sequence: CASSFMWNLDTDSPLHF. The DNA for the CDR3 is TGCGCCAGCAGCTTCATGTGGAACCTAGATACGGATTCACCCCTCCACTTT.

The chain employs TRBV5-1 and TRBJ2-7; D is possibly TRBD1 (6 bases). Trimming took 5 bases from V and 0 from J, leaving 12 bases between them. Germline values: CDR1 SGHRS, CDR2 YFSETQ. This CDR3 has 14 residues. The CDR3 reads CASSPGQLSYEQYF. The CDR3, as DNA: TGCGCCAGCAGTCCGGGACAACTCTCCTACGAGCAGTACTTC.

The CDR3 coding sequence is TGTGCCAGCAGCTCGCTGGCGGGGGGGTCCGGCATTCAGTACTTC. Residues: CASSSLAGGSGIQYF. The chain uses TRBV7-2 and TRBJ2-4; 9 bases map to TRBD2. V lost 4 bases to trimming and J lost 9 bases; unmatched junction nucleotides: 10. The CDR3 totals 15 residues. Germline values: CDR1 SGHTA, CDR2 FQGNSA. Full variable domain (missing parts from reference TRBV7-2 and TRBJ2-4): GAGVSQSPSNKVTEKGKDVELRCDPISGHTALYWYRQSLGQGLEFLIYFQGNSAPDKSGLPSDRFSAERTGGSVSTLTIQRTQQEDSAVYLCASSSLAGGSGIQYFGAGTRLSVL.

V is TRBV6-5 and J is TRBJ2-7; D is perhaps TRBD1 (5 bases). Germline loops: CDR1 MNHEY, CDR2 SVGAGI. The CDR3 loop spans 14 amino acids. V dropped 0 bases and J dropped 3 bases, with 9 bases sitting between them. The CDR3 here is CASSYSFDSYEQYF. The DNA for the CDR3 is TGTGCCAGCAGTTACTCGTTCGACAGCTACGAGCAGTACTTC.

The chain is built from TRBV28 and TRBJ1-6, with TRBD1 matching over 8 bases. Germline values: CDR1 MDHEN, CDR2 SYDVKM. V shed 6 bases, J shed 7 bases, and the junction held 5 bases outside the gene matches. The CDR3 is made up of 14 amino acids. CDR3 in DNA: TGTGCCAGCAGCCCGGGACAGGCCAATTCACCCCTCCACTTT. This codes for CASSPGQANSPLHF.

The gene calls are TRBV28 and TRBJ1-5; D is uncertain. With 7 bases removed from V and 2 bases from J, the gap between germline ends came to 15 bases. This CDR3 spans 15 amino acids. The germline V gene encodes CDR1 MDHEN and CDR2 SYDVKM. DNA for the CDR3: TGTGCCAGCACCCAGACTGTCGTCCGCAATCAGCCCCAGCATTTT. It specifies CASTQTVVRNQPQHF.